This T cell receptor beta chain was identified in a study of response to subunit inactivated influenza vaccine (dated by TCRdb to the late 2010s). Study-level background: The study used deep quantitative T cell receptor repertoire profiling to track responses to a trivalent subunit inactivated influenza vaccine. General study outcomes and caveats: According to the authors, only a limited number of new T cells may be recruited by each seasonal influenza vaccination.

The receptor library was made with RT-PCR. Sequencing was carried out with an Illumina HiSeq 2500. TCRdb handled the public reads itself, with Q25 trimming in fastp and clone calling in MiXCR, and kept productive beta chains. Records with the same CDR3 protein are collapsed into one entry carrying the most frequent genes and DNA. This sample gives 500,000 to 600,000 distinct CDR3 sequences in total; about 15% of them show up just once. Jointly, the top ten make up less than 4% of the sample. On this clonotype itself: The specificity of this receptor is unknown. Per-base quality was not reported, and no clone a single base away is much larger than it.

From the cysteine through the phenylalanine, the CDR3 covers 16 amino acids. Only the CDR3 DNA stays, 48 bases, in frame from base 1. Source: CD4+ T cells sorted from PBMCs, taken about 24 months after vaccination. The V and J genes are TRBV21-1 and TRBJ1-6; the table's D call of TRBD1 was not tested on the DNA. TRBV21-1 is designated a pseudogene. The receptor comes from a man between 50 and 70 years old who received an inactivated influenza vaccine. Donor details come from another sample of the same person, matched by shared clones. The encoded CDR3 is CASSTDRGDRSSPLHF. Here is the DNA: TGTGCCAGCAGCACGGACAGGGGCGACCGATCTTCACCCCTCCACTTT.